This T cell receptor beta chain was observed in a study of identical twins. Study-level findings and limits: It was out-of-frame TCR alpha sharing in monozygotic twins that models underestimated. Out-of-frame alpha sequences that twins shared showed excess low generation probability.

Germline assignment: CDR1 SGDLS and CDR2 YYNGEE. This CDR3 region has 16 residues. J lost 4 bases, V lost 6 bases, and 12 bases had no gene match. For this clonotype: Its antigen is unknown.

Carrying unique molecular identifiers, the cDNA also gained a universal primer site through template switching. In TCRdb, the 5' RACE reads were re-called with MiXCR into one record per CDR3 protein. In the table there are under 900,000 distinct CDR3 sequences, approximately 13% of which are singletons. The sample also formed part of further work on yellow fever vaccine responses in identical twins. This second study says: Reportedly, the response of twins' T cells to the vaccine seemed partly convergent, partly personalized.

Sample: PBMCs. The sequence came from a woman between 18 and 29 years old in good health. This chain uses TRBV9 with TRBJ2-2, with 7 positions matching TRBD1. CDR3 region: CASNALRDSGTGELFF. The DNA for the CDR3 is TGTGCCAGCAACGCTCTCCGGGACAGTGGCACCGGGGAGCTGTTTTTT.